Given below is one TCR beta chain in context. Its antigen remains unknown. The source of the sample is a study of CD4+ T cells in melanoma. Study results and limitations: Neoantigen-specific CD4+ T cells in melanoma reportedly had diverse differentiation states. CD8+ T cell, macrophage and B cell function reportedly correlated with neoantigen-specific CD4+ T cells.

Assay used: immunoSEQ multiplex PCR; TCRdb lists only in-frame clones, some missing. The profile shows about 18,000 clones, over 70% of them singletons. CDR3 length: 15 residues. Trimming removed 0 bases from V and 4 bases from J, with 14 bases in between. Germline loops: CDR1 SGHTS, CDR2 YDEGEE. The sequencing sample was made of cells from a culture (not recorded whether cultured in vitro). The receptor's source is a human donor with melanoma. The chain carries TRBV5-8 and TRBJ2-7; D ambiguous. CDR3 sequence (DNA): TGTGCCAGCAGCTTGGTCGGCAATCTGGGGTACGAGCAGTACTTC. It codes for CASSLVGNLGYEQYF.